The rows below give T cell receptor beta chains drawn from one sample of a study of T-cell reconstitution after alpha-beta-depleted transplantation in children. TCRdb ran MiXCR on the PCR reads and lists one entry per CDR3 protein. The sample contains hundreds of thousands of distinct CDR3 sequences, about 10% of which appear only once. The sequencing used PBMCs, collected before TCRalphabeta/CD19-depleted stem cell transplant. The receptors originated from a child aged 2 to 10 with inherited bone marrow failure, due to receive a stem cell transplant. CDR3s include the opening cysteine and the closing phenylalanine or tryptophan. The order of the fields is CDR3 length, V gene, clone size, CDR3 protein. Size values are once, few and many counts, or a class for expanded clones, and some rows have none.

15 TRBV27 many CASRAGFASGNTIYF
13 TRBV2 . CASRTLGANEQYF
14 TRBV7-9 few CASSLIRGTGELFF
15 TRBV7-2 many CASSLDRARGSPLHF
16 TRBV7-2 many CASSTRTSGLGNEQFF
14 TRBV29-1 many CSVAARLTGNEQFF
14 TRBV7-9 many CASSEAGPTDTQYF
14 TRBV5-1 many CASSGMGQQETQYF
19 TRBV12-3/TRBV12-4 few CASSFSRDRAIISYNEQFF
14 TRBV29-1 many CSVGDRPSTDTQYF
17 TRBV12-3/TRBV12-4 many CASSFSGIDTSNQPQHF
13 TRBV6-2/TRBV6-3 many CATLGQGVYEQYF
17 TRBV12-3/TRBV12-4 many CASSKRSGRAERETQYF
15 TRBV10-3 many CAISEGGSVSYEQYF
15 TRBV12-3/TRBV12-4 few CASILAGGGSETQYF
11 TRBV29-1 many CSAEADGGYTF
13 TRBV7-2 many CASSYGTSYGYTF
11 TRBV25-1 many CASRGFNEQFF
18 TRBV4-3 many CASSQEGAPGGSTGELFF
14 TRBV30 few CAWSLIRGGFLAFF
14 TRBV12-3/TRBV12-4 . CASTLWGGTGELFF
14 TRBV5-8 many CASSRQGQTSEQFF
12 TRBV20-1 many CSARVGVDTIYF
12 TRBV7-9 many CASSWDPYEQYF
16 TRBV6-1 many CASSSSGLAGPETQYF
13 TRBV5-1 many CASSTGTPYGYTF
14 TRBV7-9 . CASSPVWSPYEQYF
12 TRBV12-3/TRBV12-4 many CASSSDFYEQYF
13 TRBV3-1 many CASSRSVKNIQYF
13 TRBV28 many CASTPWGNTEAFF
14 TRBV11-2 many CASSQGLGSYEQYF
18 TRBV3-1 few CASSQDLGDFSSTDTQYF
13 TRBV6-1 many CASSGLGTDTQYF
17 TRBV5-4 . CASSSGFLGARTDTQYF
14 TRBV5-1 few CASSEGRLTLEQYF
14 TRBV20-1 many CSATVPIPYNEQFF
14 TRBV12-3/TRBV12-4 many CASSPRRRNTEAFF
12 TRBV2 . CASSDGGSGEFF
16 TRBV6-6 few CASSPRWDKRRSPLHF
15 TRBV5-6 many CASSLGALGVGELFF
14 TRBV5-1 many CASSLEIRGTEAFF
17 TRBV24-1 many CATSDRLAGGSYNEQFF
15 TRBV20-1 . CSARDPRLGKETQYF
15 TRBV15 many CATSPTSAPKDEQFF
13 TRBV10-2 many CASSEKGNSPLHF
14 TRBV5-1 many CASSFSAANTEAFF
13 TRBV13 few CASTMARADTQYF
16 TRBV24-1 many CATSDLGRGATDTQYF
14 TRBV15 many CATSISGNTGELFF
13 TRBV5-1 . CASSDGLYYEQYF
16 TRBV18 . CASSLEFGTPYNEQFF
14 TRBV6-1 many CASRTSGSGYTQYF
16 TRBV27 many CASSTSSGTASYEQYF
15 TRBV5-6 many CASSSPTGPSWEQYF
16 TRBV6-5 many CASSYSIQGAIYGYTF
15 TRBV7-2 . CASSQGQGAYQPQHF
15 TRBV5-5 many CASSPLAGAYNEQFF
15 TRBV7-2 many CASSPSAGRTGELFF